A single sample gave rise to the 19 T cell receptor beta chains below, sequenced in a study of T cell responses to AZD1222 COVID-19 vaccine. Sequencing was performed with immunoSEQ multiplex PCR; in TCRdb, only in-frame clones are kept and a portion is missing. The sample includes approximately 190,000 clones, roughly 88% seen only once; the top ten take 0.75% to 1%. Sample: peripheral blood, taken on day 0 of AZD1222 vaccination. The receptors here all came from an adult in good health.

The CDR3 region is CASSFTSGLYNEQFF. The CDR3 region has the DNA TGTGCCAGCAGCTTTACTAGCGGCTTATACAATGAGCAGTTCTTC. The genes are TRBV11-3 and TRBJ2-1; 8 bases match TRBD2. Germline V gene sequence: CDR1 SGHNT, CDR2 YENEEA. There are 15 residues in the CDR3. With 3 bases clipped from V and 4 bases from J, the junction kept 5 bases outside the gene matches. Together with reference TRBV11-3 and TRBJ2-1, the CDR3 gives the full variable domain: EAGVVQSPRYKIIEKKQPVAFWCNPISGHNTLYWYLQNLGQGPELLIRYENEEAVDDSQLPKDRFSAERLKGVDSTLKIQPAELGDSAVYLCASSFTSGLYNEQFFGPGTRLTVL.

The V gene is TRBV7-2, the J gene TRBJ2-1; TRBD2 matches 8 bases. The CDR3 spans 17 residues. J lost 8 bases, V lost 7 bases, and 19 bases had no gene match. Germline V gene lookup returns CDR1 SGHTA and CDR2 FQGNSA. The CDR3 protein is CASTSGLPYRGGHEQFF. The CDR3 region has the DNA TGTGCCAGCACCTCAGGACTTCCATACCGGGGGGGGCATGAGCAGTTCTTC.

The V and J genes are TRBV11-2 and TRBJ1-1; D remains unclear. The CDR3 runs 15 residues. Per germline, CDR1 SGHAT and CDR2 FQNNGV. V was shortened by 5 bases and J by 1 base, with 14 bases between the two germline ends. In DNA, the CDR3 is TGTGCCAGCAGCACCCCCCCGGGGAAGAACACTGAAGCTTTCTTT. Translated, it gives CASSTPPGKNTEAFF.

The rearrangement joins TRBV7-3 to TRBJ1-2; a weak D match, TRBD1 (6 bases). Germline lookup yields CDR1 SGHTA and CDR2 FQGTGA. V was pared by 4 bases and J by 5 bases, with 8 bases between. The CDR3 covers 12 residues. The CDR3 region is CASSSTGYGYTF. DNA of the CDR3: TGTGCCAGCAGCTCCACAGGGTATGGCTACACCTTC.

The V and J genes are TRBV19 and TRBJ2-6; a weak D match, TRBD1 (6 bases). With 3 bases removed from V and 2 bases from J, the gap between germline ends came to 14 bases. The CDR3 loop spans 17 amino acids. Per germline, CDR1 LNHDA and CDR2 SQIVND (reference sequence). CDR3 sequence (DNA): TGTGCCAGTAGTATCACGTTGGGGGCTGCTGGGGCCAACGTCCTGACTTTC. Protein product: CASSITLGAAGANVLTF.

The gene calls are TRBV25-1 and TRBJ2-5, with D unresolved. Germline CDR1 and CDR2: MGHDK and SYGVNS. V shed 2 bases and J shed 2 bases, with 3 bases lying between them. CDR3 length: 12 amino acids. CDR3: CASSEEQETQYF. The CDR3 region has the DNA TGTGCCAGCAGTGAAGAACAAGAGACCCAGTACTTC.

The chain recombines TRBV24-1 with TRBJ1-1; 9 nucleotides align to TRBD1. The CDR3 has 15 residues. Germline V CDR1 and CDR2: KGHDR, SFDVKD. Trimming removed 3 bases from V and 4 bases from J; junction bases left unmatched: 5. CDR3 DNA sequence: TGTGCCACCAGTGATCCGGGGACAGGGAGCACTGAAGCTTTCTTT. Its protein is CATSDPGTGSTEAFF.

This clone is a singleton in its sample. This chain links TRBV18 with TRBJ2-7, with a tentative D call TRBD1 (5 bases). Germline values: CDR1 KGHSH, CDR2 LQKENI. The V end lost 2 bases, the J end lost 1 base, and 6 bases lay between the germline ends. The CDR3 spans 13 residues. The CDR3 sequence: CASSPAGSYEQYF. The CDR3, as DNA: TGTGCCAGCTCACCAGCAGGGTCCTACGAGCAGTACTTC.

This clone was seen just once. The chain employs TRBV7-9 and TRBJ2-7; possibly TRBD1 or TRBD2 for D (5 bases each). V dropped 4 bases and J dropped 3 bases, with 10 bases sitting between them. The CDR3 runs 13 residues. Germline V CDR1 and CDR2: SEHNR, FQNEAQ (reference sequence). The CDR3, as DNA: TGTGCCAGCAGCTCCGGGGCAGACTACGAGCAGTACTTC. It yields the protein CASSSGADYEQYF.

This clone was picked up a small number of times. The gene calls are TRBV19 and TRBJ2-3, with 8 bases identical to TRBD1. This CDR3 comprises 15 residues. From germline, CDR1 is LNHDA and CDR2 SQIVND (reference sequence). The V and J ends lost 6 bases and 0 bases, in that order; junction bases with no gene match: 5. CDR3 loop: CASSVQGASTDTQYF. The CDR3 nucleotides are TGTGCCAGTAGCGTTCAGGGGGCCAGCACAGATACGCAGTATTTT.

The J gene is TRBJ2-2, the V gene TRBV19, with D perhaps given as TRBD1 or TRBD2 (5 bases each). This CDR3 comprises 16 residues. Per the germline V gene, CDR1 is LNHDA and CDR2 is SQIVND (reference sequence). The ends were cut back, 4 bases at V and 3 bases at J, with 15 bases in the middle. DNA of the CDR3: TGTGCCAGTAGTAATCAGGGTATCGGGGACACCGGGGAGCTGTTTTTT. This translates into CASSNQGIGDTGELFF.

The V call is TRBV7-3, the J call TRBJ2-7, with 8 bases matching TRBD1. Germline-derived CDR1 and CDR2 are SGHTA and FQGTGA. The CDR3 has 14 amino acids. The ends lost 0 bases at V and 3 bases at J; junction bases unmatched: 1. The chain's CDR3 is CASSLTGTGYEQYF. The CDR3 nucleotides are TGTGCCAGCAGCTTAACAGGGACAGGCTACGAGCAGTACTTC. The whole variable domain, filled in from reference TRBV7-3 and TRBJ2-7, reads GAGVSQTPSNKVTEKGKYVELRCDPISGHTALYWYRQSLGQGPEFLIYFQGTGAADDSGLPNDRFFAVRPEGSVSTLKIQRTERGDSAVYLCASSLTGTGYEQYFGPGTRLTVT.

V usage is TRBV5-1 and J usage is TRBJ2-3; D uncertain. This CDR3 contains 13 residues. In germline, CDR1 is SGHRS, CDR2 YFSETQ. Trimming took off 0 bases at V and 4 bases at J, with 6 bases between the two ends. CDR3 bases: TGCGCCAGCAGCTTGGGCATAGCAGATACGCAGTATTTT. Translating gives CASSLGIADTQYF.

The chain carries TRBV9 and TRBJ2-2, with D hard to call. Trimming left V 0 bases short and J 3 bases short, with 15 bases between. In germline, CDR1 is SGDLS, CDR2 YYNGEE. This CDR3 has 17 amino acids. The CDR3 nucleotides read TGTGCCAGCAGCGTAGCTTGGTCAAGCCAGGACACCGGGGAGCTGTTTTTT. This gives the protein CASSVAWSSQDTGELFF.

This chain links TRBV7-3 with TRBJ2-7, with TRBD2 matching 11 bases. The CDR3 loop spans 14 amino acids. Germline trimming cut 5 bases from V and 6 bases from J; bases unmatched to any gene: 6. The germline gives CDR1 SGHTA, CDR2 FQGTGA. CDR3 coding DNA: TGTGCCAGCAGCCCAGGGACTAGCGGATCCGAGCAGTACTTC. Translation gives CASSPGTSGSEQYF.

In DNA, the CDR3 is TGTGCCAGCTCACCGGGACAGGCAATGTTGGGAAACACCATATATTTT. This codes for CASSPGQAMLGNTIYF. This chain uses TRBV18 with TRBJ1-3; TRBD1 matches at 8 bases. Losses at the gene ends were 3 bases for V and 4 bases for J; bases not matched to a gene: 8. This CDR3 region has 16 residues. The germline gives CDR1 KGHSH, CDR2 LQKENI.

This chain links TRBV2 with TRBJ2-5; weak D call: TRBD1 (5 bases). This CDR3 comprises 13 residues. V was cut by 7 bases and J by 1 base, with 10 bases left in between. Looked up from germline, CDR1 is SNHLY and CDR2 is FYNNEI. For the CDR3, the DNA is TGTGCCAGCACGTCGACAGCCCAAGAGACCCAGTACTTC. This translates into CASTSTAQETQYF.

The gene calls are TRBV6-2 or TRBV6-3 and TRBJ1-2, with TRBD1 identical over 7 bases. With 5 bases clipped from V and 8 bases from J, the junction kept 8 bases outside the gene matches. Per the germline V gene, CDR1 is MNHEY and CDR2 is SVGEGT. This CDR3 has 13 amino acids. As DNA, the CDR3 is TGTGCCAGCAGTCACAGGGGCTCGGGAGGCTACACCTTC. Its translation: CASSHRGSGGYTF.

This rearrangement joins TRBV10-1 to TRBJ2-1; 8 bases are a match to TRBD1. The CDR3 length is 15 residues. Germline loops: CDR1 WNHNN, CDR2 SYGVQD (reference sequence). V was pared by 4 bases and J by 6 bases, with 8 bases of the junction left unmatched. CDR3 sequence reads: CASSALRTGLNEQFF. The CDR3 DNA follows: TGCGCCAGCAGTGCCCTCCGGACAGGGCTCAATGAGCAGTTCTTC.